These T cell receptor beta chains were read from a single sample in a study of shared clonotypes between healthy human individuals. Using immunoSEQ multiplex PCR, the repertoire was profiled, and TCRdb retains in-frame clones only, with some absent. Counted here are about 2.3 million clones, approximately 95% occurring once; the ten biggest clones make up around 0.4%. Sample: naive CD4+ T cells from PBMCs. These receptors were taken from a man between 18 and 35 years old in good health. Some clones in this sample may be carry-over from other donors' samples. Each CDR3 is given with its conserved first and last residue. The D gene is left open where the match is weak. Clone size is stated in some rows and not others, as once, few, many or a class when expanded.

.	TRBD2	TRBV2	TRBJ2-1	TGTGCCAGCACTAGGGCCCGGACTAGCGGGCACAATGAGCAGTTCTTC	CASTRARTSGHNEQFF
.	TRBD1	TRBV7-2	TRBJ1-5	TGTGCCAGCAGCTTACCTCGGGGAGGGGGCGTCAATCAGCCCCAGCATTTT	CASSLPRGGGVNQPQHF
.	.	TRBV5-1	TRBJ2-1	TGCGCCAGCAGCACTGTAGGGAGCTCCTACAATGAGCAGTTCTTC	CASSTVGSSYNEQFF
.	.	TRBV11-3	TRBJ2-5	TGTGCCAGCAGCGCGGGGACTTCCCACCAAGAGACCCAGTACTTC	CASSAGTSHQETQYF
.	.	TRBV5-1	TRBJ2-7	TGCGCCAGCAGCTTGGTATTGGGCGGAACATACTACGAGCAGTACTTC	CASSLVLGGTYYEQYF
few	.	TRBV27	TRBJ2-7	TGTGCCAGCAGCGCCGAGGCGGGTAGAGGCTCCTACGAGCAGTACTTC	CASSAEAGRGSYEQYF
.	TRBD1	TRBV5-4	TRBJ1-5	TGTGCCAGCAGCCCCGAGCCGGGACAGAACAATCAGCCCCAGCATTTT	CASSPEPGQNNQPQHF
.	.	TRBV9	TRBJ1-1	TGTGCCAGCAGAGCGGTAGGGCAGCCTCTGAACACTGAAGCTTTCTTT	CASRAVGQPLNTEAFF
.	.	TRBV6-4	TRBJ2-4	TGTGCCAGCAGTGACTCACCAGGGGCTTTTAACATTCAGTACTTC	CASSDSPGAFNIQYF
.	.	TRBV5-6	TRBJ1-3	TGTGCCAGCAGCCACTCTGGAAACACCATATATTTT	CASSHSGNTIYF
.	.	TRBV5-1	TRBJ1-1	TGCGCCAGCAGCTCAACGGCGGGGGGAGCTGAAGCTTTCTTT	CASSSTAGGAEAFF
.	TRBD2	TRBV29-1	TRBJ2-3	TGCAGCGTCGGACTAGCGGGAGAGGGAGATACGCAGTATTTT	CSVGLAGEGDTQYF
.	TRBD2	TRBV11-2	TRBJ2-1	TGTGCCAGCAGCGCGGGACTAGCGGGCGAGCAGTTCTTC	CASSAGLAGEQFF
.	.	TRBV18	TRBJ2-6	TGTGCCAGCTCCCCCGGACAAGCCCGCTCTGGGGCCAACGTCCTGACTTTC	CASSPGQARSGANVLTF
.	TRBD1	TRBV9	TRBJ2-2	TGTGCCAGCAGCGTGGGGGCCCGGACAGGGCGGGAGCTGTTTTTT	CASSVGARTGRELFF
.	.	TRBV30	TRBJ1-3	TGTGCCTGGACTGGGGACTCTGGAAACACCATATATTTT	CAWTGDSGNTIYF
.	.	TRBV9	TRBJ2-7	TGTGCCAGCAGCGGGACCGTGGGCTCCTACGAGCAGTACTTC	CASSGTVGSYEQYF
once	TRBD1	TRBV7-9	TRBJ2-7	TGTGCCAGCAGCTTCGCTCAGGGGGCCTACGAGCAGTACTTC	CASSFAQGAYEQYF
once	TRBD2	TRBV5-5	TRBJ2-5	TGTGCCAGCAGCTTCGCCCTAGCGGGAGGGCAGGAGACCCAGTACTTC	CASSFALAGGQETQYF
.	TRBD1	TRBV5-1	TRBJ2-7	TGCGCCAGCAGTGCCGGGACAGCGAGCGGCGAGCAGTACTTC	CASSAGTASGEQYF
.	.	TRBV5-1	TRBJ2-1	TGCGCCAGCAGCTTACCCGGGACCTACAATGAGCAGTTCTTC	CASSLPGTYNEQFF
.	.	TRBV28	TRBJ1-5	TGTGCCAGCAGCTTACTCGAAAGCAATCAGCCCCAGCATTTT	CASSLLESNQPQHF
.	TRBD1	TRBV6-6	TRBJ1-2	TGTGCCAGCATCCTGGGCCGGCAGGGGGCTGGGGGCTACACCTTC	CASILGRQGAGGYTF
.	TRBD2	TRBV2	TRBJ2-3	TGTGCCAGCAGCTTAGCGGGAGGGCCAGCAGATACGCAGTATTTT	CASSLAGGPADTQYF
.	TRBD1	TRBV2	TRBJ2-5	TGTGCCAGCAGTGTCACCCAGGGGGCATGGGAGACCCAGTACTTC	CASSVTQGAWETQYF
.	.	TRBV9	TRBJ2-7	TGTGCCAGCAGCGTAGGGGGGGCAGGGCCCGAGCAGTACTTC	CASSVGGAGPEQYF
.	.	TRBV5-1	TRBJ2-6	TGCGCCAGCAGCTTTGGGGGCTCGGCCGGGGCCAACGTCCTGACTTTC	CASSFGGSAGANVLTF
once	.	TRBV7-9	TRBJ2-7	TGTGCCAGCAGCTTAGTAGGGGGTGGTGACGAGCAGTACTTC	CASSLVGGGDEQYF
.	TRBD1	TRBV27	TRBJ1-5	TGTGCCAGCAGCTCCACAGGGGCCTACAATCAGCCCCAGCATTTT	CASSSTGAYNQPQHF
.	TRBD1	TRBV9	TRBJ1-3	TGTGCCAGCAGCGCTCTGACAGGGTACTCTGGAAACACCATATATTTT	CASSALTGYSGNTIYF
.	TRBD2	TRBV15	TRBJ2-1	TGTGCCACCAGCAGAGGAAGGTCCAGGGCTAGCGGGAGTAGAAATGAGCAGTTCTTC	CATSRGRSRASGSRNEQFF
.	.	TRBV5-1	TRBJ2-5	TGCGCCAGCAGCCCGGGGATCACAGAGACCCAGTACTTC	CASSPGITETQYF
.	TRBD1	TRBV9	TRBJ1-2	TGTGCCAGCAAACGGGGGATGGACAGGGAAATCTACTATGGCTACACCTTC	CASKRGMDREIYYGYTF
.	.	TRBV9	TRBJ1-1	TGTGCCAGCAGCTCTCGACCCTCTGCGGCCACTGAAGCTTTCTTT	CASSSRPSAATEAFF
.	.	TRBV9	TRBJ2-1	TGTGCCAGCACCAAAAGCCCGGTGGTAGGGAATGAGCAGTTCTTC	CASTKSPVVGNEQFF
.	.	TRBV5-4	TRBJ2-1	TGTGCCAGCAGCCCTGAGCCGCACAATGAGCAGTTCTTC	CASSPEPHNEQFF
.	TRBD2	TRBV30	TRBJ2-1	TGTGCCTGGACCCCCGGGCACGGCGGGAGGGCCGTTGAGCAGTTCTTC	CAWTPGHGGRAVEQFF
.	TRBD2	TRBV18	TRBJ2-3	TGTGCCAGCTCACCTATGACTAGCGGGAGTATGGATACGCAGTATTTT	CASSPMTSGSMDTQYF
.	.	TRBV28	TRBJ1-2	TGTGCCAGCACTCCTTCGGGGCAAATCGGATTTGGCTACACCTTC	CASTPSGQIGFGYTF
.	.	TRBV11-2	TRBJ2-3	TGTGCCAGCAGACCACCGGGATTGCGCACAGATACGCAGTATTTT	CASRPPGLRTDTQYF
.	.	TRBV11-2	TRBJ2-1	TGTGCCAGCAGCCCTTCCATATGGTACAATGAGCAGTTCTTC	CASSPSIWYNEQFF
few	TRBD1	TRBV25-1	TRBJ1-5	TGTGCCAGCAGTGAGTCCGGGACAGGGAATCAGCCCCAGCATTTT	CASSESGTGNQPQHF
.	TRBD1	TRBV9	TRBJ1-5	TGTGCCAGCAGCGCGACAGGGGAAGGGAGACAGCCCCAGCATTTT	CASSATGEGRQPQHF
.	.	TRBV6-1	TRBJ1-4	TGTGCCAGCAGTGGATCTAATGAAAAACTGTTTTTT	CASSGSNEKLFF
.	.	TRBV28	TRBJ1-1	TGTGCCAGCAGGACCACCCGACATATCCCTGAAGCTTTCTTT	CASRTTRHIPEAFF
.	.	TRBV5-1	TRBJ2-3	TGCGCCAGCAGCTACGGGAGCACCCAAGATACGCAGTATTTT	CASSYGSTQDTQYF
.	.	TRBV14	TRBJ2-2	TGTGCCAGCAGCCAAGGTCAACCAGGAACCGGGGAGCTGTTTTTT	CASSQGQPGTGELFF
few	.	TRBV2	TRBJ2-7	TGTGCCAGCAGATCGGACAGACTCTACGAGCAGTACTTC	CASRSDRLYEQYF
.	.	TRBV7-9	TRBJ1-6	TGTGCCAGCAGCTTGAACCGTCCAGATTCACCCCTCCACTTT	CASSLNRPDSPLHF
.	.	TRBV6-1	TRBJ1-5	TGTGCCAGCAGCAGGGAGGTCGGGCAGCCCCAGCATTTT	CASSREVGQPQHF
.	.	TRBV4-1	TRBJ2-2	TGCGCCAGCAGCCAAGAATCCGGAGGGGCGGGAGGGGAGCTGTTTTTT	CASSQESGGAGGELFF
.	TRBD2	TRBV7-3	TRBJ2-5	TGTGCCAGCAGCCGGCTAGCGGGAGGGACCCAGTACTTC	CASSRLAGGTQYF
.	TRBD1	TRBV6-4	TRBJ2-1	TGTGCCAGCTCGACAGGGGGCTTGGGGAACGATGAGCAGTTCTTC	CASSTGGLGNDEQFF
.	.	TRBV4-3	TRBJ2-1	TGCGCCAGCAGCCAGACAGGTGGGCATTTGGTGGGTAATGAGCAGTTCTTC	CASSQTGGHLVGNEQFF
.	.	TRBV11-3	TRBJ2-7	TGTGCCAGTGGCCGGGGCAACGAGCAGTACTTC	CASGRGNEQYF
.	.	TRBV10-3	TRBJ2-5	TGTGCCATCAGTGAGTCAAAAGAGACCCAGTACTTC	CAISESKETQYF
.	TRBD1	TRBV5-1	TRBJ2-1	TGCGCCAGCAGCTTGGGGACAGGGGGCGGGTTAAATGAGCAGTTCTTC	CASSLGTGGGLNEQFF
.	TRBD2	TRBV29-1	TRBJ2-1	TGCAGCGTTGGTTGGACAGCGGGGGGACTTGAGCAGTTCTTC	CSVGWTAGGLEQFF
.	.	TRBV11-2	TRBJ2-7	TGTGCCAGCAGCTCCGGATGGGAGCGGTACGAGCAGTACTTC	CASSSGWERYEQYF
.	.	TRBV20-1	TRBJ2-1	TGCAGTGCTCTCGGATACAATGAGCAGTTCTTC	CSALGYNEQFF